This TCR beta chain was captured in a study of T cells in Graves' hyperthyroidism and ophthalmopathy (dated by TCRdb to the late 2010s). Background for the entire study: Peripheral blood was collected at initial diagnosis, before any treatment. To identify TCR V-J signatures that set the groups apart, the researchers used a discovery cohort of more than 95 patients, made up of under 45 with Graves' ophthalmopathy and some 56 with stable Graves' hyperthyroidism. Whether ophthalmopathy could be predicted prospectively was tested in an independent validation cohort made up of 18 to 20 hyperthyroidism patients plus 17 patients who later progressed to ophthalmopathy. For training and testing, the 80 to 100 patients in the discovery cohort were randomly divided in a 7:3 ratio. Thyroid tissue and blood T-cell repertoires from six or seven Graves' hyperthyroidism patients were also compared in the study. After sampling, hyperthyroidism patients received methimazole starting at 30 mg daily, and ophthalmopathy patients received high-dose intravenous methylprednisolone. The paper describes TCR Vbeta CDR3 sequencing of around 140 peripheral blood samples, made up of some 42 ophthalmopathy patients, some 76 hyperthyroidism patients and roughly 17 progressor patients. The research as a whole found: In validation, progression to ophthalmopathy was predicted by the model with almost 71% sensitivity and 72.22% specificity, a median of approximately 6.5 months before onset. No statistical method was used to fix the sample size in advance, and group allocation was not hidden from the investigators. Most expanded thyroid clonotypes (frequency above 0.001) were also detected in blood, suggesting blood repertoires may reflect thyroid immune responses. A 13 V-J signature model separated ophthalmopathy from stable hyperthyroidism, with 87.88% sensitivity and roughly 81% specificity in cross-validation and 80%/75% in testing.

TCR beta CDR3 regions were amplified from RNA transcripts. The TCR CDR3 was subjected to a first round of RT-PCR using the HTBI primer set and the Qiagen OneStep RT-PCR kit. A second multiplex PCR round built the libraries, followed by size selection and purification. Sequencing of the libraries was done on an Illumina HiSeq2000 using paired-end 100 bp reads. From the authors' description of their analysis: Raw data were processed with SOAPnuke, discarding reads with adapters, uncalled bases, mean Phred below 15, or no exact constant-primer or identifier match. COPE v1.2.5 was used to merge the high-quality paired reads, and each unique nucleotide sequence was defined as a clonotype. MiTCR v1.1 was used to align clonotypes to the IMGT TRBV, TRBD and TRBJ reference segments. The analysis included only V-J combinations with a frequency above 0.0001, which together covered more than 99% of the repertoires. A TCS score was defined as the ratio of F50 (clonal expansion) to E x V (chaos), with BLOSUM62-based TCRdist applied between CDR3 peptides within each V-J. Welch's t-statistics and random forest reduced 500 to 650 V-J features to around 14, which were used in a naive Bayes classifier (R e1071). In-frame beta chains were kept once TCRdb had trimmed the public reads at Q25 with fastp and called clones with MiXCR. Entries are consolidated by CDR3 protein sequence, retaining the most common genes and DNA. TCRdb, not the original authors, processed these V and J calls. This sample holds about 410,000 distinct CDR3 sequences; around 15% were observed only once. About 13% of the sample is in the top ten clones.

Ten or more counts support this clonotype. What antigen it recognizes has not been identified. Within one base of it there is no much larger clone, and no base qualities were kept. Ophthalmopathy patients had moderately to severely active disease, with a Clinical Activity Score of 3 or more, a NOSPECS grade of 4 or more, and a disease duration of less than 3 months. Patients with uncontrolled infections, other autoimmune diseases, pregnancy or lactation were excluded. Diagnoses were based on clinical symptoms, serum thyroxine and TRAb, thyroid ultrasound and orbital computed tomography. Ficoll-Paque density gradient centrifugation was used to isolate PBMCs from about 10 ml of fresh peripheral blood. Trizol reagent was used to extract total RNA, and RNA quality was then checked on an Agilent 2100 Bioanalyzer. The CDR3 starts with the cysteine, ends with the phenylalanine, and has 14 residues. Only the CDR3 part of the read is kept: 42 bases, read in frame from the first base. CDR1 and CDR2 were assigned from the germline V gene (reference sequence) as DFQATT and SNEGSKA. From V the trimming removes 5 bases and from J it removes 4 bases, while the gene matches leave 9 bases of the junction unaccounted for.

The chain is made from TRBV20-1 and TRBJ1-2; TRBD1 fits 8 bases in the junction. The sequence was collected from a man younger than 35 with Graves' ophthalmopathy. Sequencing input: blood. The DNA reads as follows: TGCAGTGCTTTGGGGACAGGTTCGGGCTATGGCTACACCTTC. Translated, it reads CSALGTGSGYGYTF.